Sequencing of this T cell receptor (beta chain) was carried out in a study of blood T cell repertoires in COVID-19. Study context: Samples of COVID-19 (acute and convalescent) were obtained from the United States, Italy and Spain.

Germline loops: CDR1 SGHNT, CDR2 YYREEE (reference sequence). The CDR3 runs to 13 residues. The V segment lost 2 bases and the J segment 9 bases; nucleotides outside the gene matches: 4. Original processing methods: Amplification of reference gene primers was used by the study to estimate nucleated cell counts. The assay was immunoSEQ multiplex PCR, and TCRdb's table has in-frame clones only and misses some. From that table come the V and J calls and clone size; the DNA was used to work out D and trimming. The sample gives about 34,000 clones, 85% of which show up once; roughly 14% is in the top ten.

The sample was peripheral blood. The source is a human donor with acute or convalescent COVID-19. The donor label of this sample is uncertain. V and J are TRBV5-4 and TRBJ2-4; the match to TRBD1 covers 8 bases. The CDR3 region is CASSFQGAGIQYF. CDR3 DNA: TGTGCCAGCAGCTTTCAGGGGGCGGGCATTCAGTACTTC.